This TCR beta chain was profiled in a study of post-analysis software for immune sequencing data. Study-level findings and limits: In patients, TRBV5-6, TRBV5-1 and TRBV20-1 belonged to five TRBV segments found more frequently than in controls.

Unique molecular identifiers were carried by the TCR beta cDNA libraries. MiXCR, run by TCRdb on the PCR reads, gives a single entry per CDR3 protein. The sample has 350,000 to 450,000 distinct CDR3 sequences; 30% to 40% are singletons. The CDR3 length is 12 residues. The V segment lost 4 bases and the J segment 11 bases; nucleotides outside the gene matches: 7. Germline CDR1 is MNHNY and CDR2 is SVGAGI (reference sequence). With regard to this clonotype: The antigen remains undetermined.

Material: blood. The TCR sequence derives from a girl aged 2 to 9 with multiple sclerosis. The chain uses TRBV6-6 and TRBJ1-1; 7 bases match TRBD1. CDR3 bases: TGTGCCAGCAGTTTCCGACAGGGAAATGCTTTCTTT. Residues: CASSFRQGNAFF.